The present entry profiles one TCR beta chain with its context. The antigen remains undetermined. This sample is drawn from a study of post-analysis software for immune sequencing data. Overall study findings and caveats: F measure showed strong co-clustering of same-batch samples. There was significantly lower normalized Chao1 diversity in multiple sclerosis patients than in controls. Among a few TRBV segments more frequent in patients than controls were TRBV5-6, TRBV5-1 and TRBV20-1.

The TCR beta cDNA libraries carried unique molecular identifiers. Input amounts of about 0.85 to 10 million T cells were used. These gave 500,000 or so cDNA molecules, so each molecule approximated one T cell. TCRdb passed the PCR reads through MiXCR, listing each CDR3 protein once. The repertoire holds some 890,000 distinct CDR3 sequences, about 57% seen once, with approximately 4.4% in the top ten. V lost 2 bases, J lost 0 bases, and 11 bases lay in between. CDR1 and CDR2 (germline): DFQATT, SNEGSKA (reference sequence). The CDR3 runs 15 residues. This sequence originates from a girl aged 5-17 years with multiple sclerosis. Material for sequencing was blood. The V gene is TRBV20-1, the J gene TRBJ2-1; no reliable D call. In nucleotides, the CDR3 is TGCAGTGCTAGACAGAATCCCTCCTCCTACAATGAGCAGTTCTTC. Translating gives CSARQNPSSYNEQFF.